This T cell receptor beta chain was observed in a study of brain T cells in children with intractable seizures. Some clones are missing from TCRdb's copy, which holds only in-frame ones; the method was immunoSEQ multiplex PCR. This repertoire shows about 64,000 clones, approximately 94% found once; its top ten account for approximately 0.38%. The length of the CDR3 is 19 residues. The V gene end was trimmed by 5 bases and the J gene end by 0 bases; junction bases not matched to a gene: 15. Per the germline V gene, CDR1 is SGHTA and CDR2 is FQGNSA. The sequence came from a boy under two years old with focal cortical dysplasia and intractable seizures. The material sequenced was peripheral blood, taken at surgery. The rearrangement joins TRBV7-2 to TRBJ1-3, with 8 bases aligning to TRBD1. The CDR3: CASSPRQGARSHSGNTIYF. Here the CDR3 DNA reads TGTGCCAGCAGCCCCCGGCAGGGGGCAAGATCACACTCTGGAAACACCATATATTTT.